The present T cell receptor (beta chain) was sequenced within a study of blood T cell repertoires in COVID-19. Across the whole study: PBMCs, B-cell-depleted T cells, or T cells were the source of the cDNA or gDNA that made up the material.

Authors' data handling: Scientists estimated how many nucleated cells there were by amplifying reference gene primers. Only in-frame clones appear in the TCRdb table, and some are missing; sequencing was by immunoSEQ multiplex PCR. That table furnishes V, J and clone size, whereas the DNA furnished D and trimming. Among approximately 250,000 clones, 84% were seen once, and the ten largest hold approximately 1.5%. This CDR3 region has 15 residues. The ends were cut back, 6 bases at V and 0 bases at J, with 12 bases in the middle. Germline V lookup: CDR1 MNHEY, CDR2 SVGAGI. V is TRBV6-5 and J is TRBJ1-5; possibly TRBD1 for D (5 bases). The clonotype comes from a woman aged 40 to 50 who had recovered from COVID-19. Sequences were obtained from peripheral blood. The CDR3 nucleotides are TGTGCCAGCAGGCCGACAGTGGTTAGCAATCAGCCCCAGCATTTT. It is translated as CASRPTVVSNQPQHF.